This T cell receptor beta chain appears in the sequencing data of a study of blood T cell repertoires in COVID-19. For the study at large: The study drew acute and convalescent COVID-19 samples from the United States, Italy and Spain. Sources were T cells, B-cell-depleted T cells, or PBMCs; the material itself was cDNA or gDNA.

Per the original data handling: Scientists estimated how many nucleated cells there were by amplifying reference gene primers. Measured with immunoSEQ multiplex PCR; TCRdb has only the in-frame clones, and not every one. Clone size and V and J calls were adopted from that table, with D and trimming inferred from the DNA. The profile shows some 670,000 clones, around 89% of them singletons. CDR1 and CDR2 from the germline V gene are GTSNPN and SVGIG (reference sequence). Deletions cut 4 bases from V and 6 bases from J, with 13 bases between. The CDR3 runs to 12 residues. The chain uses TRBV30 and TRBJ2-7, with D maybe TRBD1 (5 bases). The sample comprised peripheral blood. The clonotype was recovered from a woman under 30 with acute or convalescent COVID-19. The CDR3: CAWKASGIEQYF. The CDR3 DNA reads TGTGCCTGGAAAGCGTCAGGGATCGAGCAGTACTTC. The full variable domain, its missing parts supplied by reference TRBV30 and TRBJ2-7, is SQTIHQWPATLVQPVGSPLSLECTVEGTSNPNLYWYRQAAGRGLQLLFYSVGIGQISSEVPQNLSASRPQDRQFILSSKKLLLSDSGFYLCAWKASGIEQYFGPGTRLTVT.